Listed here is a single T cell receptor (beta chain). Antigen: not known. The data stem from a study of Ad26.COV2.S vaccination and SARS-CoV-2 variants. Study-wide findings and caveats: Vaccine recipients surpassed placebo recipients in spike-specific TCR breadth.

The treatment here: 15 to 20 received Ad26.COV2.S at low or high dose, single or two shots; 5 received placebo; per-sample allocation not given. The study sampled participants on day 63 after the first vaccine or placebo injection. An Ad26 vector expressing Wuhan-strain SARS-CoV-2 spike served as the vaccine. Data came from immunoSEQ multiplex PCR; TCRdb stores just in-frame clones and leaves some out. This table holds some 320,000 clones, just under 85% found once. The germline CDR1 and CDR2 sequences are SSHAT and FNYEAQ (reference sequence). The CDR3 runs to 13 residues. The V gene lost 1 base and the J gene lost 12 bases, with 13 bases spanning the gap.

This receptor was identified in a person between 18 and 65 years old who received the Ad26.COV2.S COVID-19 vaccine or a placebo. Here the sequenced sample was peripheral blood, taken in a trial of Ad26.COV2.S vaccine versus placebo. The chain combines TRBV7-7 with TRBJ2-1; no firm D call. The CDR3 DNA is TGTGCCAGCAGCTTAGGGTACGGCCGCGGGCAGTTCTTC. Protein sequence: CASSLGYGRGQFF.